This note documents a single T cell receptor beta chain sequence. This sample is part of a study of T cell changes during pregnancy in multiple sclerosis. This table comes from immunoSEQ multiplex PCR, and its TCRdb copy is limited to in-frame clones, with some not included. The sample lists around 80,000 clones; about 90% were seen once. V was pared by 1 base and J by 4 bases, with 10 bases between. The length of the CDR3 is 14 residues. CDR1 and CDR2 from the germline V gene are MGHRA and YSYEKL. The rearrangement links TRBV4-1 to TRBJ1-1, with TRBD1 as a possible D gene (5 bases). The receptor comes from a female donor with multiple sclerosis, enrolled in a pregnancy study. Sequenced material: peripheral blood, taken before pregnancy. CDR3 nucleotides: TGCGCCAGCAGCCAAGGGGGCTCAGGCACTGAAGCTTTCTTT. It specifies CASSQGGSGTEAFF.